The T cell receptor beta chain described here comes from a study of T-cell reconstitution after alpha-beta-depleted transplantation in children. This clonotype was picked up many times. The ends were cut back, 3 bases at V and 3 bases at J, with 12 bases in the middle. Germline CDR1 ENHRY, CDR2 SYGVKD. This CDR3 has 14 amino acids. Using unique molecular identifiers, the investigators prepared the TCRbeta library. MiXCR, run by TCRdb on the PCR reads, gives a single entry per CDR3 protein. The data hold around 200,000 distinct CDR3 sequences, with less than 8% observed a single time. Material: PBMCs from the stem cell graft donor, obtained from the stem cell graft. The TCR originated in a human donor who donated a stem cell graft to a child with Wiskott-Aldrich syndrome. V gene TRBV10-3 combines with J gene TRBJ2-7, with D maybe TRBD1 (6 bases). The CDR3 spells CAISDYGQNYEQYF. Here the CDR3 DNA reads TGTGCCATCAGTGACTATGGACAGAACTACGAGCAGTACTTC.